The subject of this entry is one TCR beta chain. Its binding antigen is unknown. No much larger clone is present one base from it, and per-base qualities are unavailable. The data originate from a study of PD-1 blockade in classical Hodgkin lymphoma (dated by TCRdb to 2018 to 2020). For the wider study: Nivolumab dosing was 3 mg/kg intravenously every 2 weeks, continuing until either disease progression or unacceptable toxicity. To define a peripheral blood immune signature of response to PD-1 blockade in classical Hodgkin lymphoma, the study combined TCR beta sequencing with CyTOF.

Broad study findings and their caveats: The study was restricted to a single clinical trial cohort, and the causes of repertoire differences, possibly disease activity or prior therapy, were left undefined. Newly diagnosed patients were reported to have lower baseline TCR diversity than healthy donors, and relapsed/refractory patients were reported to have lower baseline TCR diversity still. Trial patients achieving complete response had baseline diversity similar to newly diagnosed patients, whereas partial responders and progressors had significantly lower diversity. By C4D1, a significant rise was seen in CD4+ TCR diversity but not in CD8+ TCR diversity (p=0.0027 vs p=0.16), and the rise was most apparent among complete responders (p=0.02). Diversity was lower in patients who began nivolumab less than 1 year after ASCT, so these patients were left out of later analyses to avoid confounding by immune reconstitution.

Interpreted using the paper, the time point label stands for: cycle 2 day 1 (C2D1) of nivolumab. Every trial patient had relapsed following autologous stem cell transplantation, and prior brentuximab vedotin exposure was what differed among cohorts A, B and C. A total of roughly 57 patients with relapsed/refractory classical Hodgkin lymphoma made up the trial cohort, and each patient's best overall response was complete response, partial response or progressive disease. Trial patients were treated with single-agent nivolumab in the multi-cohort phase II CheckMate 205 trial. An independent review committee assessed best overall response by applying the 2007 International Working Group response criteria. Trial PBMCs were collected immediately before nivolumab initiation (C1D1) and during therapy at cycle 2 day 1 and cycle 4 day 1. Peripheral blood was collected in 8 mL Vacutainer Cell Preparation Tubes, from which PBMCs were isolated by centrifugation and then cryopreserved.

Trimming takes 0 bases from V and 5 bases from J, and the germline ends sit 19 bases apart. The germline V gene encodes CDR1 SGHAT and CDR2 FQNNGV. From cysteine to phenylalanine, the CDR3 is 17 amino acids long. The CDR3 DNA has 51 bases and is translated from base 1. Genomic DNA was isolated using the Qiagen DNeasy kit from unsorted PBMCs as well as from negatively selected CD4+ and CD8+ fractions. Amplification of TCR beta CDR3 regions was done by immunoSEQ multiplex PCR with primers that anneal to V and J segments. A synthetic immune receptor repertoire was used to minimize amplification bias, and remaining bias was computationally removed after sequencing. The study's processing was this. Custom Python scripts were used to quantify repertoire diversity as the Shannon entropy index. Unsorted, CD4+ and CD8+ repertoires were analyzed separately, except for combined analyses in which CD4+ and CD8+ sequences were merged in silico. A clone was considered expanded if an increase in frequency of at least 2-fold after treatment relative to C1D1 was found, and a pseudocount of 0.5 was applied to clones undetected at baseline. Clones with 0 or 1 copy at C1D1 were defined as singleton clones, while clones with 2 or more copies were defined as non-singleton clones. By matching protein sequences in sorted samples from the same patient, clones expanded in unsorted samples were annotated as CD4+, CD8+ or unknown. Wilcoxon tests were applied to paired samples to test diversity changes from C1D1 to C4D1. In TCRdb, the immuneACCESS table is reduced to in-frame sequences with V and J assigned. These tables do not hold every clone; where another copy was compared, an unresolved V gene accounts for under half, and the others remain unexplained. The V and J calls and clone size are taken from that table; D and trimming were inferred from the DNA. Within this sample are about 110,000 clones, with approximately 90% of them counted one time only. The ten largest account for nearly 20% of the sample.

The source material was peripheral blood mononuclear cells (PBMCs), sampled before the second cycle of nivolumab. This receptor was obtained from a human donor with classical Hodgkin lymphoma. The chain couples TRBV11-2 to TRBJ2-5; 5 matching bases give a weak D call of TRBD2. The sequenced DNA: TGTGCCAGCAGCTTAGAGGTAACGAGTACCACGGGGGAGACCCAGTACTTC. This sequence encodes CASSLEVTSTTGETQYF.